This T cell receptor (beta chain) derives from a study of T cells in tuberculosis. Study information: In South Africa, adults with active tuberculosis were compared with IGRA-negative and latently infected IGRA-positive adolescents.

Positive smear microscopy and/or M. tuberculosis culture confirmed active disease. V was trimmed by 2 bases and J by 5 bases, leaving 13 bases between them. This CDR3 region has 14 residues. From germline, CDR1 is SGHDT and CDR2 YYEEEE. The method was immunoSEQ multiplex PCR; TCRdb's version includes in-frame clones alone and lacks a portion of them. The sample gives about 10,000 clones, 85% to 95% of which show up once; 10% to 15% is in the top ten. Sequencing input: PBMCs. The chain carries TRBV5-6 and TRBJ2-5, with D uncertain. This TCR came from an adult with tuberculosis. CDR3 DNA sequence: TGTGCCAGCAGCTTTATTTCAGTTCAGGAGACCCAGTACTTC. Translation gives CASSFISVQETQYF.